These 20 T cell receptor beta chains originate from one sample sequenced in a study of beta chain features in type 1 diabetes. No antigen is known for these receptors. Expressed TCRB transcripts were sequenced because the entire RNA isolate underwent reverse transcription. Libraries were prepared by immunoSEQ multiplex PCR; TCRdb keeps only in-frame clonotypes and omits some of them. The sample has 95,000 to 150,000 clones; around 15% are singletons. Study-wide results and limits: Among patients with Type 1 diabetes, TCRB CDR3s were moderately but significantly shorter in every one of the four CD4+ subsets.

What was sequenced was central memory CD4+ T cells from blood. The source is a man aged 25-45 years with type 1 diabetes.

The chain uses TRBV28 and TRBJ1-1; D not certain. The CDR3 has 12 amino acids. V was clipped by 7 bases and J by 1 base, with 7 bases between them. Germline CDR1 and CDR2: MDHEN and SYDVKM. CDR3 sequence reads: CASMDGNTEAFF. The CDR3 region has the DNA TGTGCCAGCATGGACGGGAACACTGAAGCTTTCTTT.

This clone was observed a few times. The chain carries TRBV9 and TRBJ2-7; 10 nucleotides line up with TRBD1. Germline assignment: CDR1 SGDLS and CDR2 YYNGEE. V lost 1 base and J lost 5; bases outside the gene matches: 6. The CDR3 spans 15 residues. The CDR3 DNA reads TGTGCCAGCAGCGTACTGGGACAGGGGAGGGACGAGCAGTACTTC. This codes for CASSVLGQGRDEQYF.

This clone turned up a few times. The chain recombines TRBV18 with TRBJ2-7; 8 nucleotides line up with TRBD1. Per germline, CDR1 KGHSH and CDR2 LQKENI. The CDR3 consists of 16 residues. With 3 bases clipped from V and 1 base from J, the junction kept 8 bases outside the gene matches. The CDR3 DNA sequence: TGTGCCAGCTCACCTTCACCGGGACAGGATTCCTACGAGCAGTACTTC. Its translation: CASSPSPGQDSYEQYF.

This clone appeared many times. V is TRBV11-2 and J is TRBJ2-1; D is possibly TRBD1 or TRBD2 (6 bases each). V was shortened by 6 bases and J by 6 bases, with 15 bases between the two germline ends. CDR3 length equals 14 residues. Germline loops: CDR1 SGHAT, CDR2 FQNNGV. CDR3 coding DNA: TGTGCCAGCAGATCGCTGAAGGGGGGCAATGAGCAGTTCTTC. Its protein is CASRSLKGGNEQFF.

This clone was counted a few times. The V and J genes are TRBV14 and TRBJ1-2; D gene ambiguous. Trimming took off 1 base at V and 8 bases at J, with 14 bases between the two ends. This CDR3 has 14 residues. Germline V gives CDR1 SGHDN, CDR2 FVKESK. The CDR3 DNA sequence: TGTGCCAGCAGCCAAGCCGTGAGTCTGGCCGGCTACACCTTC. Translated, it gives CASSQAVSLAGYTF.

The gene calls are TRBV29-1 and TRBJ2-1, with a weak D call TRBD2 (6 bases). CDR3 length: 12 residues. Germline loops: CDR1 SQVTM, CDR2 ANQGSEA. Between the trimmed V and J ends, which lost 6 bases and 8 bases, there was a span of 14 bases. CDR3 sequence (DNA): TGCAGCGTGGGGACTGGATCAGATGAGCAGTTCTTC. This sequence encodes CSVGTGSDEQFF.

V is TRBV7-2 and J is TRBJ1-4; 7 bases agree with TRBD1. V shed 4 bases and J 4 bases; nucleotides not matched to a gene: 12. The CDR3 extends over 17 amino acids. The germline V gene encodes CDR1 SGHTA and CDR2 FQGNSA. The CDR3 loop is CASSSQVPGQLNEKLFF. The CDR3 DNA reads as TGTGCCAGCAGCTCACAAGTCCCGGGACAGCTTAATGAAAAACTGTTTTTT.

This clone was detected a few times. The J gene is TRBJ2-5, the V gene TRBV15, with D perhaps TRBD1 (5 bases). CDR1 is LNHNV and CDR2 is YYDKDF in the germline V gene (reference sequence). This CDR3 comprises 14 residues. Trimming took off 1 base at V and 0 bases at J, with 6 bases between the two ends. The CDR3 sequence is CATSRGGNQETQYF. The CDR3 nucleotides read TGTGCCACCAGCAGAGGGGGCAACCAAGAGACCCAGTACTTC.

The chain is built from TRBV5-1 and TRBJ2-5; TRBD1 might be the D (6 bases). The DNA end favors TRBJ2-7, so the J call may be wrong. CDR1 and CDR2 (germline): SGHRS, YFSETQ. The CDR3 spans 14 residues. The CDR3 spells CASSLEGQRYEQYF. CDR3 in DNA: TGCGCCAGCAGCTTGGAAGGACAGCGGTACGAGCAGTACTTC.

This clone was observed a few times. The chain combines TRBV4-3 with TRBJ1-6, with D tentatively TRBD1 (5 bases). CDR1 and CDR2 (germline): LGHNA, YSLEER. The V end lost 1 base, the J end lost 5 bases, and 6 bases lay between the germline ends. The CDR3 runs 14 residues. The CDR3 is CASSQGDHNSPLHF. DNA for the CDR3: TGCGCCAGCAGCCAAGGGGACCATAATTCACCCCTCCACTTT.

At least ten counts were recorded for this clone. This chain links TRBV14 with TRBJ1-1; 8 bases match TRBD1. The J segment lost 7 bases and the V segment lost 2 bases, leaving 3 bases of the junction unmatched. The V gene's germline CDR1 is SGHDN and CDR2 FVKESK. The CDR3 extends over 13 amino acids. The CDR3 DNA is TGTGCCAGCAGCCAAACAGGGGGTGTTGAAGCTTTCTTT. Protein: CASSQTGGVEAFF.

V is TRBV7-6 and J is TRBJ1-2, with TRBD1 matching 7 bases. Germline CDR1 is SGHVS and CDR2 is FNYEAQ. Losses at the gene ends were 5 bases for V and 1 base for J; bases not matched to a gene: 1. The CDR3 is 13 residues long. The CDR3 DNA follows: TGTGCCAGCAGCCACAGGGGTAACTATGGCTACACCTTC. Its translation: CASSHRGNYGYTF.

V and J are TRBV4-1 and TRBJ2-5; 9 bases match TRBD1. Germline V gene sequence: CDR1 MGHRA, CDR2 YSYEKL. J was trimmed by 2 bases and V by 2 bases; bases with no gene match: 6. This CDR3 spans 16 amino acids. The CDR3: CASSQFGTGSQETQYF. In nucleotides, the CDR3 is TGCGCCAGCAGCCAATTCGGGACAGGGTCGCAAGAGACCCAGTACTTC.

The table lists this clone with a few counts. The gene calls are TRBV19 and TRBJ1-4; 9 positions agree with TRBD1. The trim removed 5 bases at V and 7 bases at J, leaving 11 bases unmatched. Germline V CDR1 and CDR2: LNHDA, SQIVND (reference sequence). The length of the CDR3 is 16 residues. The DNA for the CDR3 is TGTGCCAGTAGTCCTCAGGGACAGGGATGGGGTGAAAAACTGTTTTTT. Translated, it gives CASSPQGQGWGEKLFF.

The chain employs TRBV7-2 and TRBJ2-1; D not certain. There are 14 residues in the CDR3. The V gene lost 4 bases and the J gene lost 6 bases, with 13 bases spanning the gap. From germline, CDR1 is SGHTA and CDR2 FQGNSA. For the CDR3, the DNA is TGTGCCAGCAGCTGGACGGTCATAGGCAATGAGCAGTTCTTC. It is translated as CASSWTVIGNEQFF. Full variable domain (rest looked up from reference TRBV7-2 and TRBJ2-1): GAGVSQSPSNKVTEKGKDVELRCDPISGHTALYWYRQSLGQGLEFLIYFQGNSAPDKSGLPSDRFSAERTGGSVSTLTIQRTQQEDSAVYLCASSWTVIGNEQFFGPGTRLTVL.

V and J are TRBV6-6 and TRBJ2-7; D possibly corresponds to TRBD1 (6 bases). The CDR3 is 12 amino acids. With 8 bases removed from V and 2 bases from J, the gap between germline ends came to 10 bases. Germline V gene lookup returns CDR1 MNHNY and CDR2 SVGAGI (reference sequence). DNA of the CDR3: TGTGCCAGCTTAGGACAGACCTACGAGCAGTACTTC. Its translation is CASLGQTYEQYF.

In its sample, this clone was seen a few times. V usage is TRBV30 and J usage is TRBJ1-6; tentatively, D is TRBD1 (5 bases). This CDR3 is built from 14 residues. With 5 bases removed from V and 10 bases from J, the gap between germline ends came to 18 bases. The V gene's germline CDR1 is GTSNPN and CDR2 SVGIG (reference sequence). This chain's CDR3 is CAWDGTGGRSPLHF. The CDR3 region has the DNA TGTGCCTGGGATGGAACAGGAGGGAGGTCACCCCTCCACTTT.

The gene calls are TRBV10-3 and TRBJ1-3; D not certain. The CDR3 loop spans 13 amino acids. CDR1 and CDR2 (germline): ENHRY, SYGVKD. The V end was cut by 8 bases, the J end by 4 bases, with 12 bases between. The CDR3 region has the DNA TGTGCCATCGAAGGGCAAGGGGGAAACACCATATATTTT. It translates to CAIEGQGGNTIYF.

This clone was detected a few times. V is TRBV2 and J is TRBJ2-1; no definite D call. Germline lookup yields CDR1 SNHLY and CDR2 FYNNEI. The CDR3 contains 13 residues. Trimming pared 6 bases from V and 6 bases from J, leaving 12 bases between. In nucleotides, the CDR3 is TGTGCCAGCAGAATGGGCCCCCTCAATGAGCAGTTCTTC. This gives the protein CASRMGPLNEQFF.

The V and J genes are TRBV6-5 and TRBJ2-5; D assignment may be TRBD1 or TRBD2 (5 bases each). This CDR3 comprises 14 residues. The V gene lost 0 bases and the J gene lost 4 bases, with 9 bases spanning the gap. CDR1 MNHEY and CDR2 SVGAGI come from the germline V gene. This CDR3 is CASSYSTGTETQYF. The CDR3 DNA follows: TGTGCCAGCAGTTACTCGACTGGGACAGAGACCCAGTACTTC.